This is a list of T cell receptor beta chains from one sample in a study of cytomegalovirus exposure and HLA in healthy donors. The method was immunoSEQ multiplex PCR; TCRdb's version includes in-frame clones alone and lacks a portion of them. The table has approximately 150,000 clones, around 74% seen once; the top ten hold around 2.6%. The sequenced material came from PBMCs. The receptors come from a female donor in good health and CMV-seronegative. CDR3s include the opening cysteine and the closing phenylalanine or tryptophan. D genes are given only for firm matches. Part of the rows lack a size; the others show once, few, many or a class for expanded clones.

v_gene	j_gene	abundance	d_gene	CDR3nt	CDR3aa
TRBV14	TRBJ1-2	NA	NA	TGTGCCAGCAGCCTCGTACAGGTTTATGGCTACACCTTC	CASSLVQVYGYTF
TRBV7-9	TRBJ2-2	NA	NA	TGTGCCAGCACCCCTAGGGGCACCGGGGAGCTGTTTTTT	CASTPRGTGELFF
TRBV29-1	TRBJ2-3	NA	TRBD2	TGCAGCGTTGTCGAGCGGGGGGAGACAGATACGCAGTATTTT	CSVVERGETDTQYF
TRBV30	TRBJ2-7	NA	NA	TGTGCCTGGAGTGGGACTTCAAGCTCCTACGAGCAGTACTTC	CAWSGTSSSYEQYF
TRBV27	TRBJ2-3	NA	NA	TGTGCCAGCACTACGCGCAGCACAGATACGCAGTATTTT	CASTTRSTDTQYF
TRBV28	TRBJ2-5	NA	TRBD2	TGTGCCAGCAGTTTGGGTAGCGGGGGCCAAGAGACCCAGTACTTC	CASSLGSGGQETQYF
TRBV2	TRBJ2-1	few	TRBD2	TGTGCCAGCAGTGCGGGCGGGAGGGCCAACAATGAGCAGTTCTTC	CASSAGGRANNEQFF
TRBV5-6	TRBJ1-5	NA	NA	TGTGCCAGCAGCCCCGGGTCCGAGGGCATGTATCAGCCCCAGCATTTT	CASSPGSEGMYQPQHF
TRBV9	TRBJ1-2	NA	TRBD1	TGTGCCAGCAGCGCCGGGACAGGCGTTTATGGCTACACCTTC	CASSAGTGVYGYTF
TRBV28	TRBJ1-1	NA	NA	TGTGCCAGCAGCTCCGAGGGCACTGAAGCTTTCTTT	CASSSEGTEAFF
TRBV7-8	TRBJ2-4	NA	NA	TGTGCCAGCAGCGTCACAGGGCTCTCCAAAAACAGTCAGTACTTC	CASSVTGLSKNSQYF
TRBV7-2	TRBJ2-7	NA	NA	TGTGCCAGCAGCACCCCCTCGAGTCGTGGACAGCTAGTTCCCTACGAGCAGTACTTC	CASSTPSSRGQLVPYEQYF
TRBV5-1	TRBJ1-2	NA	NA	TGCGCCAGCAGCTTGGAAGCGGTTAACTATGGCTACACCTTC	CASSLEAVNYGYTF
TRBV4-2	TRBJ2-2	NA	TRBD2	TGTGCCAGCAGCCAAGATGGGGGCGGGGGGGCCGTCAGCGGGGAGCTGTTTTTT	CASSQDGGGGAVSGELFF
TRBV18	TRBJ1-1	NA	TRBD1	TGTGCCAGCTCACCACCGGGGACAGGGGGTGAAGCTTTCTTT	CASSPPGTGGEAFF
TRBV14	TRBJ2-3	NA	TRBD2	TGTGCCAGCAGCCAAGAGGGGGGGTGGACAGATACGCAGTATTTT	CASSQEGGWTDTQYF
TRBV28	TRBJ2-2	NA	TRBD2	TGTGCCAGCAGTCCCCCGCCGAGGGTAGCGGGAGGGCCCGCCGGGGAGCTGTTTTTT	CASSPPPRVAGGPAGELFF
TRBV7-9	TRBJ1-1	few	TRBD1	TGTGCCAGCAGCTTAGGTTCAGGGGGGAACACTGAAGCTTTCTTT	CASSLGSGGNTEAFF
TRBV6-6	TRBJ2-5	once	TRBD2	TGTGCCAGCACCCCCGGAGGCCTAGCGGGCCAAGAGACCCAGTACTTC	CASTPGGLAGQETQYF
TRBV6-5	TRBJ1-4	NA	TRBD1	TGTGCCAGCCAAAAGCAACAGGGGTATGAAAAACTGTTTTTT	CASQKQQGYEKLFF
TRBV9	TRBJ2-2	few	NA	TGTGCCAGCAGCGTGGGTAGTGGAGGGACCGGGGAGCTGTTTTTT	CASSVGSGGTGELFF
TRBV5-4	TRBJ1-2	once	NA	TGTGCCAGCAGCTTGGGGCAGGGCGATGGCTACACCTTC	CASSLGQGDGYTF
TRBV7-9	TRBJ2-2	NA	TRBD2	TGTGCCAGCGAGCGGGGGGCCTCGAACACCGGGGAGCTGTTTTTT	CASERGASNTGELFF
TRBV6-6	TRBJ2-7	few	TRBD2	TGTGCCAGCAGCCACGGGGGGGATAGCGACGAGCAGTACTTC	CASSHGGDSDEQYF
TRBV15	TRBJ2-7	few	NA	TGTGCCACCAGCAGAGACCCACCGGGGAGCCGACCCTACGAGCAGTACTTC	CATSRDPPGSRPYEQYF
TRBV9	TRBJ2-1	NA	NA	TGTGCCAGCAGCGTAGAAGCGGCCTCCTACAATGAGCAGTTCTTC	CASSVEAASYNEQFF
TRBV6-1	TRBJ1-2	NA	TRBD1	TGTGCCAGCAGTGGACCCGGGACAGGGACCTATGGCTACACCTTC	CASSGPGTGTYGYTF
TRBV5-8	TRBJ1-2	NA	NA	TGTGCCAGCAGCTTGGTCAGGGCCGATGGCTACACCTTC	CASSLVRADGYTF
TRBV7-2	TRBJ1-1	NA	TRBD1	TGTGCCAGCAGCTTAGGACAGGGGCACACTGAAGCTTTCTTT	CASSLGQGHTEAFF
TRBV19	TRBJ2-1	NA	TRBD2	TGTGCCAGTAGTAAGCGGGAGGGCCCATACAATGAGCAGTTCTTC	CASSKREGPYNEQFF
TRBV14	TRBJ2-7	NA	TRBD1	TGTGCCAGCAGCCAGACAGGGCCAGGCGAGCAGTACTTC	CASSQTGPGEQYF
TRBV19	TRBJ2-1	NA	TRBD2	TGTGCCAGTAGTATACCCCGGGTGGGAGGGTTGACCTACAATGAGCAGTTCTTC	CASSIPRVGGLTYNEQFF
TRBV6-6	TRBJ2-1	NA	NA	TGTGCCAGCAGGGGTGGGGGCGAAAGCTCCTACAATGAGCAGTTCTTC	CASRGGGESSYNEQFF
TRBV28	TRBJ2-5	NA	NA	TGTGCCAGCAGTTTACCCCAGCGGGCTCAAGAGACCCAGTACTTC	CASSLPQRAQETQYF
TRBV4-2	TRBJ2-3	NA	TRBD2	TGTGCCAGCAGCCAATCATCGACTAGCGGGGGGGCGGGTACGCAGTATTTT	CASSQSSTSGGAGTQYF
TRBV28	TRBJ2-3	once	NA	TGTGCCAGCATGGGGACTAGCACAGATACGCAGTATTTT	CASMGTSTDTQYF
TRBV5-1	TRBJ1-6	NA	TRBD1	TGCGCCAGCAGCTTAGTACAGGGGGCAAATTCACCCCTCCACTTT	CASSLVQGANSPLHF
TRBV6-1	TRBJ2-5	once	TRBD1	TGTGCCAGCAGTGCGACAGGGGGGGCCCAGTACTTC	CASSATGGAQYF
TRBV7-9	TRBJ1-1	NA	TRBD1	TGTTCCAGCAGCCCCCCCGGGACAGGGTTAGCTGAAGCTTTCTTT	CSSSPPGTGLAEAFF
TRBV5-1	TRBJ1-1	NA	NA	TGCGCCAGCAGCTTGGACTCGGGGAGCGTCACTGAAGCTTTCTTT	CASSLDSGSVTEAFF
TRBV10-3	TRBJ2-1	NA	TRBD2	TGTGCCATCAGTGGGACTAGCGGGAGCTCCTACAATGAGCAGTTCTTC	CAISGTSGSSYNEQFF
TRBV6-5	TRBJ2-2	NA	TRBD2	TGTGCCAGCGGGTGGGGGGGTACGAACACCGGGGAGCTGTTTTTT	CASGWGGTNTGELFF
TRBV27	TRBJ2-6	NA	NA	TGTGCCAGCACCCCTCGCGGCGTTGCTGGGGCCAACGGCCTGACTTTC	CASTPRGVAGANGLTF
TRBV4-1	TRBJ2-1	NA	TRBD2	TGCGCCAGCAGCAGCCTAGCGGGCAGCTCCTACAATGAGCAGTTCTTC	CASSSLAGSSYNEQFF
TRBV4-3	TRBJ2-1	NA	TRBD2	TGCGCCAGCAGCCAAGAAGGCGGCGGGAGACAGTTCTTC	CASSQEGGGRQFF
TRBV28	TRBJ1-1	NA	NA	TGTGCCAGCAGTTTGCTTGAGGGTGGAGCTTTCTTT	CASSLLEGGAFF
TRBV30	TRBJ1-2	NA	TRBD1	TGTGCCTGGAGCTCGGACAGGATCACTAGAAGCTACACCTTC	CAWSSDRITRSYTF
TRBV18	TRBJ1-2	NA	TRBD1	TGTGCCAGCTCAATCTGGACAGGGAACTATGGCTACACCTTC	CASSIWTGNYGYTF